Each of the 8 T cell receptor beta chains below was sequenced from the same sample in a study of cytomegalovirus exposure and HLA in healthy donors. With 60 Vbeta and 13 Jbeta primers, the PCR was carried out. The table came from immunoSEQ multiplex PCR; TCRdb's copy has only in-frame clones and leaves some out. This sample contains around 100,000 clones. The sequencing sample was made of PBMCs. These receptor sequences come from a man in his forties or fifties in good health and CMV-seronegative.

The rearrangement links TRBV21-1 to TRBJ2-2; no DNA check was done on the table's D call, TRBD2. TRBV21-1 is a known pseudogene. The CDR3 is 18 amino acids. CDR3 DNA: TGTGCCAGCAGCTGGGGAGCTAGCGGGGGGGCTAGCACCGGGGAGCTGTTTTTT. It is translated as CASSWGASGGASTGELFF.

The V gene is TRBV5-1, the J gene TRBJ2-5; 9 nucleotides agree with TRBD1. CDR1 and CDR2 (germline): SGHRS, YFSETQ. The CDR3 sequence is 15 residues long. V lost 3 bases and J lost 3; bases outside the gene matches: 6. DNA for the CDR3: TGCGCCAGCAGCTCGACCGGGACAGGGAAAGAGACCCAGTACTTC. Encoded protein: CASSSTGTGKETQYF.

This chain uses TRBV6-6 with TRBJ1-2, with 8 bases lining up with TRBD1. In germline, CDR1 is MNHNY, CDR2 SVGAGI (reference sequence). This CDR3 region has 15 residues. With V trimmed by 5 bases and J by 11 bases, 16 bases remained unmatched. The CDR3 here is CASSGTGGEGFGYTF. As DNA, the CDR3 is TGTGCCAGCAGTGGAACAGGGGGTGAGGGGTTCGGGTACACCTTC.

The chain uses TRBV5-4 and TRBJ2-5; possible D gene TRBD2, 6 bases. The CDR3 length is 15 residues. V was clipped by 1 base and J by 3 bases, with 13 bases between them. Germline assignment: CDR1 SGHNT and CDR2 YYREEE (reference sequence). The CDR3 loop is CASSLHRTKEETQYF. The CDR3 region has the DNA TGTGCCAGCAGCTTGCACAGGACTAAGGAAGAGACCCAGTACTTC.

V gene TRBV7-9 combines with J gene TRBJ2-5; possibly TRBD1 for D (5 bases). This CDR3 has 14 residues. Germline V CDR1 and CDR2: SEHNR, FQNEAQ (reference sequence). The germline V and J ends were trimmed by 8 bases and 1 base, with 14 bases remaining between them. CDR3 coding DNA: TGTGCCAGCGGAATAACAGGCTTCCAAGAGACCCAGTACTTC. Protein product: CASGITGFQETQYF.

V is TRBV15 and J is TRBJ2-7; TRBD2 agrees at 7 bases. Per germline, CDR1 LNHNV and CDR2 YYDKDF (reference sequence). CDR3 length equals 15 residues. J lost 2 bases, V lost 1 base, and 5 bases had no gene match. The CDR3 reads CATSRVFGRPYEQYF. The CDR3 nucleotides read TGTGCCACCAGCAGAGTCTTCGGGAGGCCCTACGAGCAGTACTTC.

The chain couples TRBV6-1 to TRBJ1-5; no definite D call. V was cut by 6 bases and J by 6 bases, with 12 bases left in between. The CDR3 sequence is 13 residues long. CDR1 MNHNS and CDR2 SASEGT come from the germline V gene. In nucleotides, the CDR3 is TGTGCCAGCAGCGGACTTATGAGTCAGCCCCAGCATTTT. It is translated as CASSGLMSQPQHF.

The rearrangement links TRBV6-4 to TRBJ2-1; TRBD1 aligns across 11 bases. Germline V gene data show CDR1 as MRHNA and CDR2 as SNTAGT. The CDR3 has 15 amino acids. J lost 6 bases, V lost 4 bases, and 5 bases had no gene match. CDR3 nucleotide sequence: TGTGCCAGCAGTGCCCCGGGACAGGGGGGCAATGAGCAGTTCTTC. Its protein product is CASSAPGQGGNEQFF.